This note documents a single T cell receptor (beta chain) sequence. Antigen unknown. The CDR3 is 16 residues long. These data belong to a study of T cells expressing NK-cell markers. Study-level background: CD3+CD56+NKG2C+, CD3+CD56+NKG2C- and CD3+CD56-NKG2C+ T cells, once sorted, supplied the TCR beta repertoires. Study-level results: These clonotypes also led the CD3+CD56-NKG2C+ fraction in a handful of donors.

TCRdb re-called the 5' RACE reads and catalogs CDR3 proteins one per entry, DNA excluded. This sample's table reports some 150,000 distinct CDR3 sequences. The sequence was collected from a man aged 18 to 30 in good health. What was sequenced was blood T cells: a sorted CD56 or NKG2C T cell subset, CD4+ or CD8+ T cells, or bulk PBMC T cells (not recorded which). The chain is built from TRBV12-3 or TRBV12-4 and TRBJ1-5. Here the CDR3 reads CASSRDYRGSDQPQHF.